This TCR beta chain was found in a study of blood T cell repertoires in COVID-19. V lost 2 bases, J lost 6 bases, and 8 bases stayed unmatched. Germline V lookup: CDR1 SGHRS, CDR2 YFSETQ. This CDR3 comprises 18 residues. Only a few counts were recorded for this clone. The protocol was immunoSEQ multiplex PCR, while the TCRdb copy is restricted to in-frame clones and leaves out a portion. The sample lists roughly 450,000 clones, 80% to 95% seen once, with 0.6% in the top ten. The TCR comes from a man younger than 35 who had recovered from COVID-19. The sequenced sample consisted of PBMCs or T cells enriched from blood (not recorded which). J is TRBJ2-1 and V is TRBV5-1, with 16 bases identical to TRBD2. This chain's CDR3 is CASSFGTSGRAMVNEQFF. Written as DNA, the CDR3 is TGCGCCAGCAGCTTCGGGACTAGCGGGAGGGCCATGGTCAATGAGCAGTTCTTC.